The 27 T cell receptor beta chains below all came from one sample that was sequenced in a study of cytomegalovirus exposure and HLA in healthy donors. Vbeta (60) and Jbeta (13) primers were used in the PCR. Profiling relied on immunoSEQ multiplex PCR, and the TCRdb table lists in-frame clones only, not all of them. The profile shows about 110,000 clones, about four fifths of them singletons. The specimen sequenced was PBMCs. These receptors were obtained from a man in his thirties or forties in good health and CMV-seronegative.

This clone was observed once. The J gene is TRBJ1-1, the V gene TRBV6-5; D gene unclear. CDR3 size: 13 residues. Germline V lookup: CDR1 MNHEY, CDR2 SVGAGI. With 2 bases removed from V and 5 bases from J, the gap between germline ends came to 9 bases. The chain's CDR3 is CASSYRRETEAFF. CDR3 nucleotide sequence: TGTGCCAGCAGTTACCGGAGAGAAACTGAAGCTTTCTTT.

The chain recombines TRBV13 with TRBJ2-5, with 10 bases matching TRBD2. Per germline, CDR1 PRHDT and CDR2 FYEKMQ (reference sequence). The CDR3 length is 15 residues. Unmatched junction bases numbered 6, after V lost 4 bases and J lost 4 bases. The CDR3 DNA reads as TGTGCCAGCAGCTACAGCGGGAGGGCCCGAGAGACCCAGTACTTC. Protein sequence: CASSYSGRARETQYF.

The chain couples TRBV27 to TRBJ1-6; D perhaps matches TRBD1 (6 bases). V was cut by 2 bases and J by 6 bases, with 14 bases left in between. This CDR3 spans 16 amino acids. Germline loops: CDR1 MNHEY, CDR2 SMNVEV (reference sequence). The DNA for the CDR3 is TGTGCCAGCAGTTTACAACAGGGCGTCGCTAATTCACCCCTCCACTTT. It encodes CASSLQQGVANSPLHF.

CDR3 residues: CASSLGLGGLVEQFF. The CDR3 DNA follows: TGTGCCAGCAGCTTGGGGCTAGGGGGTTTAGTTGAGCAGTTCTTC. The chain uses TRBV5-4 and TRBJ2-1, with D possibly matching TRBD1 (6 bases). Deletions cut 0 bases from V and 9 bases from J, with 16 bases between. The CDR3 spans 15 residues. Germline V gene lookup returns CDR1 SGHNT and CDR2 YYREEE (reference sequence).

V gene TRBV7-7 combines with J gene TRBJ2-6, with 9 positions matching TRBD1. The germline V gene encodes CDR1 SSHAT and CDR2 FNYEAQ (reference sequence). The length of the CDR3 is 13 residues. The CDR3 coding sequence is TGTGGGACAGGGGAGTCTGGGGCCAACGTCCTGACTTTC. Amino acids: CGTGESGANVLTF.

V is TRBV2 and J is TRBJ2-3; D possibly corresponds to TRBD1 (6 bases). Trimming took 6 bases from V and 1 from J, leaving 14 bases between them. The CDR3 totals 15 residues. Germline V gene lookup returns CDR1 SNHLY and CDR2 FYNNEI. CDR3 residues: CASSSQGSRTDTQYF. The CDR3 nucleotides are TGTGCCAGCAGCTCTCAGGGGTCCCGCACAGATACGCAGTATTTT.

The chain uses TRBV10-1 and TRBJ2-7, with TRBD1 as a possible D gene (6 bases). Germline V lookup: CDR1 WNHNN, CDR2 SYGVQD (reference sequence). The CDR3 is 14 residues long. Trimming shortened V by 2 bases and J by 0 bases, and 8 bases separated the two germline ends. CDR3 residues: CASSETGTSYEQYF. The CDR3 region has the DNA TGCGCCAGCAGTGAGACAGGGACCTCCTACGAGCAGTACTTC.

J is TRBJ1-3 and V is TRBV7-2; 8 bases are shared with TRBD1. V gave up 1 base and J gave up 7 bases; unmatched junction bases: 12. The CDR3 loop spans 17 amino acids. Germline V gene data show CDR1 as SGHTA and CDR2 as FQGNSA. CDR3 sequence (DNA): TGTGCCAGCAGCTTAGTCGCGGGACAGGTCCTTGGCAACACCATATATTTT. Its translation is CASSLVAGQVLGNTIYF.

J is TRBJ2-7 and V is TRBV10-3, with D possibly matching TRBD1 (6 bases). This CDR3 has 14 residues. Germline-derived CDR1 and CDR2 are ENHRY and SYGVKD. V gave up 6 bases and J gave up 0 bases, with 12 bases separating them. CDR3 coding DNA: TGTGCCATCAGACGACAGGAGAGCTCCTACGAGCAGTACTTC. This encodes CAIRRQESSYEQYF.

The chain uses TRBV4-1 and TRBJ2-5; 16 nucleotides line up with TRBD2. Unmatched junction bases numbered 3, after V lost 3 bases and J lost 2 bases. Germline V gives CDR1 MGHRA, CDR2 YSYEKL. This CDR3 region has 17 residues. CDR3 residues: CASSQGLAGGPQETQYF. The CDR3 DNA sequence: TGCGCCAGCAGCCAGGGACTAGCGGGAGGGCCGCAAGAGACCCAGTACTTC.

The chain has TRBV7-9 and TRBJ2-2; D is perhaps TRBD1 (5 bases). V lost 2 bases and J lost 5, with 9 bases in between. This CDR3 comprises 14 residues. Looked up from germline, CDR1 is SEHNR and CDR2 is FQNEAQ (reference sequence). CDR3 in amino acids: CASSLLRATGELFF. In DNA, the CDR3 is TGTGCCAGCAGCTTACTCAGGGCGACCGGGGAGCTGTTTTTT.

This chain uses TRBV9 with TRBJ1-4; 7 bases match TRBD1. V gave up 3 bases and J gave up 0 bases; unmatched junction bases: 5. This CDR3 is 16 amino acids long. CDR1 is SGDLS and CDR2 is YYNGEE in the germline V gene. The CDR3 region has the DNA TGTGCCAGCAGCGGCGGGACAGACCCAACTAATGAAAAACTGTTTTTT. This encodes CASSGGTDPTNEKLFF. Together with reference TRBV9 and TRBJ1-4, the CDR3 gives the full variable domain: DSGVTQTPKHLITATGQRVTLRCSPRSGDLSVYWYQQSLDQGLQFLIQYYNGEERAKGNILERFSAQQFPDLHSELNLSSLELGDSALYFCASSGGTDPTNEKLFFGSGTQLSVL.

The V call is TRBV10-3, the J call TRBJ2-5; 7 bases are shared with TRBD1. The CDR3 has 18 amino acids. Germline-derived CDR1 and CDR2 are ENHRY and SYGVKD. Trimming took 5 bases from V and 2 from J; bases not matched to a gene: 17. In nucleotides, the CDR3 is TGTGCCATCAGTCCGAACTCTCTTAGGACAGGCAGACAAGAGACCCAGTACTTC. Amino acids: CAISPNSLRTGRQETQYF.

The chain couples TRBV5-1 to TRBJ1-2; TRBD1 agrees at 7 bases. Trimming cost V 4 bases and J 6 bases; bases outside gene matches: 12. The CDR3 loop spans 15 amino acids. CDR1 is SGHRS, CDR2 YFSETQ, per germline. In DNA form, the CDR3 reads TGCGCCAGCAGCATTCGTGAGACAGGGCGCGATGGCTACACCTTC. Its translation is CASSIRETGRDGYTF.

There are a few counts of this clone. The gene calls are TRBV29-1 and TRBJ2-6, with D maybe TRBD1 (5 bases). This CDR3 region has 11 residues. Germline CDR1 SQVTM, CDR2 ANQGSEA. With 4 bases removed from V and 10 bases from J, the gap between germline ends came to 8 bases. CDR3 nucleotides: TGCAGCGTTGTTGACAGTAACGTCCTGACTTTC. Translated: CSVVDSNVLTF.

This clone turned up a few times. The V and J genes are TRBV19 and TRBJ1-4; possibly TRBD1 for D (5 bases). CDR1 is LNHDA, CDR2 SQIVND, per germline (reference sequence). V lost 7 bases, J lost 6 bases, and 15 bases lay in between. The CDR3 length is 14 residues. For the CDR3, the DNA is TGTGCCAGTAACGATCGGGGGGTTGATGAAAAACTGTTTTTT. Translated, it gives CASNDRGVDEKLFF.

This clone was found once. V and J are TRBV28 and TRBJ1-1, with TRBD1 matching 9 bases. This CDR3 comprises 20 residues. J gave up 3 bases and V 3 bases, and 20 bases lay outside the gene matches. The germline V gene has CDR1 MDHEN and CDR2 SYDVKM. As DNA, the CDR3 is TGTGCCAGCAGTTTTCTATTGGGGACCACCAGGACAGGGGTGGACACTGAAGCTTTCTTT. This translates into CASSFLLGTTRTGVDTEAFF.

The genes are TRBV27 and TRBJ2-1, with 7 positions matching TRBD1. CDR1 is MNHEY, CDR2 SMNVEV, per germline (reference sequence). There are 14 residues in the CDR3. Germline trimming cut 9 bases from V and 6 bases from J; bases unmatched to any gene: 11. CDR3 DNA sequence: TGTGCCAGTCGAAGGACAGGCGGGTCCAATGAGCAGTTCTTC. Its translation is CASRRTGGSNEQFF.

This sequence joins TRBV6-5 and TRBJ1-1; perhaps TRBD1 as D (5 bases). The V end was cut by 5 bases, the J end by 11 bases, with 24 bases between. The CDR3 loop spans 15 amino acids. Germline CDR1 is MNHEY and CDR2 is SVGAGI. CDR3 region: CASSGRDWSRMGAFF. In nucleotides, the CDR3 is TGTGCCAGCAGTGGCCGGGACTGGTCTAGAATGGGCGCTTTCTTT.

The chain employs TRBV28 and TRBJ2-2, with TRBD2 matching over 9 bases. Germline V gene lookup returns CDR1 MDHEN and CDR2 SYDVKM. CDR3 length equals 16 residues. Germline trimming cut 5 bases from V and 6 bases from J; bases unmatched to any gene: 10. The CDR3 sequence: CASSGREREVSGELFF. CDR3 sequence (DNA): TGTGCCAGCAGTGGGCGGGAGCGGGAGGTGTCCGGGGAGCTGTTTTTT.

The CDR3 region is CASSLTPRLSHEKLFF. In nucleotides, the CDR3 is TGTGCCAGCAGCTTAACCCCGCGTTTATCTCATGAAAAACTGTTTTTT. The chain links TRBV7-9 to TRBJ1-4; D unresolved. Germline CDR1 and CDR2: SEHNR and FQNEAQ (reference sequence). The CDR3 totals 16 residues. The germline V and J ends were trimmed by 2 bases and 6 bases, with 16 bases remaining between them.

V gene TRBV27 combines with J gene TRBJ1-1; the D is unclear. V was trimmed by 0 bases and J by 1 base, leaving 3 bases between them. CDR3 length equals 13 residues. Per germline, CDR1 MNHEY and CDR2 SMNVEV (reference sequence). The DNA of the CDR3 is TGTGCCAGCAGTTTATCCCGGAACACTGAAGCTTTCTTT. Translating gives CASSLSRNTEAFF.

V is TRBV13 and J is TRBJ2-7, with 8 bases matching TRBD2. Unmatched junction bases numbered 5, after V lost 5 bases and J lost 2 bases. Germline V gene lookup returns CDR1 PRHDT and CDR2 FYEKMQ (reference sequence). This CDR3 has 14 amino acids. This chain's CDR3 is CASSPGGATYEQYF. The CDR3 DNA is TGTGCCAGCAGCCCCGGGGGGGCTACCTACGAGCAGTACTTC. The full variable domain, with the rest looked up from reference TRBV13 and TRBJ2-7, is AAGVIQSPRHLIKEKRETATLKCYPIPRHDTVYWYQQGPGQDPQFLISFYEKMQSDKGSIPDRFSAQQFSDYHSELNMSSLELGDSALYFCASSPGGATYEQYFGPGTRLTVT.

The chain has TRBV18 and TRBJ2-7, with D possibly TRBD1 on 6 matching bases. Trimming removed 3 bases from V and 1 base from J, with 16 bases in between. Germline V gene data show CDR1 as KGHSH and CDR2 as LQKENI. The CDR3 loop spans 16 amino acids. The CDR3 here is CASSPYRQVISYEQYF. In DNA, the CDR3 is TGTGCCAGCTCACCTTACCGACAGGTTATATCCTACGAGCAGTACTTC.

The J gene is TRBJ2-1, the V gene TRBV18, with TRBD1 identical over 7 bases. The CDR3 spans 16 residues. V lost 8 bases, J lost 0 bases, and 10 bases stayed unmatched. The germline V gene has CDR1 KGHSH and CDR2 LQKENI. The CDR3 loop reads CASQENGQVSYNEQFF. DNA of the CDR3: TGTGCCAGCCAAGAAAACGGACAGGTCTCCTACAATGAGCAGTTCTTC. The full variable domain, completed using reference TRBV18 and TRBJ2-1, is NAGVMQNPRHLVRRRGQEARLRCSPMKGHSHVYWYRQLPEEGLKFMVYLQKENIIDESGMPKERFSAEFPKEGPSILRIQQVVRGDSAAYFCASQENGQVSYNEQFFGPGTRLTVL.

The chain uses TRBV29-1 and TRBJ1-2; D is uncertain. The V gene's germline CDR1 is SQVTM and CDR2 ANQGSEA. This CDR3 comprises 14 residues. Trimming cost V 4 bases and J 4 bases, with 16 bases left between them. CDR3 residues: CSVAQAAPGYGYTF. DNA for the CDR3: TGCAGCGTTGCCCAAGCTGCCCCTGGCTATGGCTACACCTTC.

This chain joins TRBV11-2 and TRBJ1-3; D unresolved. Trimming took off 3 bases at V and 3 bases at J, with 9 bases between the two ends. CDR1 and CDR2 (germline): SGHAT, FQNNGV. This CDR3 is 14 amino acids long. CDR3 sequence: CASSFGGSGNTIYF. The CDR3 nucleotides are TGTGCCAGCAGCTTTGGAGGGAGTGGAAACACCATATATTTT.